Presented here are 21 T cell receptor beta chains from one specimen sequenced in a study of monozygotic twins with inflammatory bowel disease. TCRdb reprocessed the 5' RACE reads and stores each CDR3 protein as one record, lacking DNA. This repertoire comprises about 380,000 distinct CDR3 sequences; its ten largest clones make up 2% to 3%. The material sequenced was blood. All receptors come from a human donor with ulcerative colitis or Crohn's disease, or a healthy co-twin of an affected twin (not recorded which).

V is TRBV28 and J is TRBJ2-5; lacking DNA, the TRBD1 call made by TCRdb goes unchecked. The germline CDR1 and CDR2 sequences are MDHEN and SYDVKM. The CDR3 covers 12 residues. CDR3 region: CASSSGLETQYF.

The chain couples TRBV29-1 to TRBJ1-4. The germline V gene encodes CDR1 SQVTM and CDR2 ANQGSEA. This CDR3 is built from 12 residues. The CDR3 spells CSVARLDEKLFF.

V usage is TRBV19 and J usage is TRBJ1-2; as DNA is missing, the TRBD1 call by TCRdb cannot be tested. This CDR3 is 15 amino acids long. Germline CDR1 is LNHDA and CDR2 is SQIVND (reference sequence). CDR3 loop: CASSITYRDNYGYTF.

The chain links TRBV5-1 to TRBJ2-5; the D call of TRBD2 rests on TCRdb alone, since no DNA is present to check it. The CDR3 spans 15 residues. Germline V gene sequence: CDR1 SGHRS, CDR2 YFSETQ. The CDR3 spells CASSWTTSGEETQYF.

V gene TRBV11-2 combines with J gene TRBJ1-5; TCRdb lists TRBD1, though no DNA is available to test this call. The CDR3 is made up of 18 amino acids. Germline loops: CDR1 SGHAT, CDR2 FQNNGV. The CDR3 here is CASSFEQGSYYSNQPQHF.

J is TRBJ2-5 and V is TRBV6-6. There are 13 residues in the CDR3. Germline values: CDR1 MNHNY, CDR2 SVGAGI (reference sequence). This chain's CDR3 is CASSGVTRETQYF.

The V call is TRBV3-1, the J call TRBJ2-5; TCRdb indicates TRBD2, and absent DNA this call remains unverified. The CDR3 length is 15 residues. Germline loops: CDR1 LGHDT, CDR2 YNNKEL (reference sequence). CDR3 region: CASSLIKGRGTTQYF.

V usage is TRBV28 and J usage is TRBJ2-3; lacking DNA, the TRBD1 call made by TCRdb goes unchecked. This CDR3 has 14 amino acids. CDR1 is MDHEN, CDR2 SYDVKM, per germline. The CDR3 reads CASKLRGGTDTQYF.

The chain has TRBV12-3 or TRBV12-4 and TRBJ2-5; TCRdb returns TRBD1, unconfirmable since there is no DNA. The CDR3 is made up of 14 amino acids. CDR3 protein: CASSLRGGLETQYF.

V usage is TRBV7-8 and J usage is TRBJ2-3; TCRdb's assignment of TRBD2 cannot be checked, as there is no DNA. From germline, CDR1 is SGHVS and CDR2 FQNEAQ. The CDR3 runs to 20 residues. CDR3: CASSLRTSGGAGTSTDTQYF.

J is TRBJ1-2 and V is TRBV5-1. This CDR3 contains 14 residues. Germline assignment: CDR1 SGHRS and CDR2 YFSETQ. CDR3 sequence reads: CASSFETPNYGYTF.

This chain links TRBV12-3 or TRBV12-4 with TRBJ1-1; TCRdb outputs TRBD1, but without DNA this stays unchecked. The CDR3 spans 12 residues. This CDR3 is CASSMGPTEAFF.

The chain is built from TRBV5-1 and TRBJ2-1. Germline V lookup: CDR1 SGHRS, CDR2 YFSETQ. The CDR3 runs 11 residues. The CDR3 spells CASSVQIEQFF.

The chain links TRBV20-1 to TRBJ2-7. From germline, CDR1 is DFQATT and CDR2 SNEGSKA (reference sequence). CDR3 size: 14 residues. The CDR3 here is CSARDRRVSYEQYF.

The rearrangement uses TRBV5-1 and TRBJ2-1; no DNA is available, so the TRBD2 call from TCRdb remains unchecked. Per the germline V gene, CDR1 is SGHRS and CDR2 is YFSETQ. This CDR3 has 16 amino acids. The CDR3 region is CASSLPLAGAYNEQFF.

The gene calls are TRBV4-2 and TRBJ2-7; the D call from TCRdb, TRBD1, cannot be confirmed without DNA. Germline V gene lookup returns CDR1 LGHNA and CDR2 YNFKEQ. CDR3 length: 15 amino acids. CDR3 sequence reads: CASSQARGTPYEQYF.

The chain joins TRBV3-1 to TRBJ1-4. The CDR3 spans 17 residues. Germline V gene sequence: CDR1 LGHDT, CDR2 YNNKEL (reference sequence). CDR3 sequence reads: CASSQYFTGGTNEKLFF. The full variable domain, completed using reference TRBV3-1 and TRBJ1-4, is DTAVSQTPKYLVTQMGNDKSIKCEQNLGHDTMYWYKQDSKKFLKIMFSYNNKELIINETVPNRFSPKSPDKAHLNLHINSLELGDSAVYFCASSQYFTGGTNEKLFFGSGTQLSVL.

This chain connects TRBV5-1 to TRBJ2-2. CDR3 length: 13 amino acids. Germline values: CDR1 SGHRS, CDR2 YFSETQ. CDR3 region: CASSLKGSGELFF.

The rearrangement uses TRBV20-1 and TRBJ2-1; TCRdb names TRBD2, which stays unverified in the absence of DNA. The CDR3 runs to 17 residues. Germline lookup yields CDR1 DFQATT and CDR2 SNEGSKA (reference sequence). The CDR3 loop reads CSARASGGVLSYNEQFF.

The chain combines TRBV12-5 with TRBJ1-2; TCRdb's D call, TRBD1, is unchecked because there is no DNA. CDR1 and CDR2 (germline): LGHNT, FRNRAP. The CDR3 has 14 residues. CDR3 amino acids: CASGLDGRGNGYTF.

The gene calls are TRBV9 and TRBJ2-5; the TCRdb D gene call, TRBD2, has no DNA to confirm it. The V gene's germline CDR1 is SGDLS and CDR2 YYNGEE. The CDR3 consists of 11 residues. CDR3 protein: CRGAGVVTQYF.